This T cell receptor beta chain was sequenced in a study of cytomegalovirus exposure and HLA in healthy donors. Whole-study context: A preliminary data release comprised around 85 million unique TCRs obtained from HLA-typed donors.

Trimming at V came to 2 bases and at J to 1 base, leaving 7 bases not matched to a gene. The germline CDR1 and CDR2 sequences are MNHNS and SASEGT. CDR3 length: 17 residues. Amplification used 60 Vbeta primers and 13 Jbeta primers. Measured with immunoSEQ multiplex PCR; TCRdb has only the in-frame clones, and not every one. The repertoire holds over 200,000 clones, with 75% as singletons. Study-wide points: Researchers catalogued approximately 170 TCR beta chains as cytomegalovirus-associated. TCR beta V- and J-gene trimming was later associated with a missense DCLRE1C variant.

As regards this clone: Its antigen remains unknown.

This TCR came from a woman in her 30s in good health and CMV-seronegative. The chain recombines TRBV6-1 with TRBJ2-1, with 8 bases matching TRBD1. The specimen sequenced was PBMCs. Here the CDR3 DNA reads TGTGCCAGCAGTGAATTCCAGGGGGCTAGGTCCTACAATGAGCAGTTCTTC. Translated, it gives CASSEFQGARSYNEQFF.